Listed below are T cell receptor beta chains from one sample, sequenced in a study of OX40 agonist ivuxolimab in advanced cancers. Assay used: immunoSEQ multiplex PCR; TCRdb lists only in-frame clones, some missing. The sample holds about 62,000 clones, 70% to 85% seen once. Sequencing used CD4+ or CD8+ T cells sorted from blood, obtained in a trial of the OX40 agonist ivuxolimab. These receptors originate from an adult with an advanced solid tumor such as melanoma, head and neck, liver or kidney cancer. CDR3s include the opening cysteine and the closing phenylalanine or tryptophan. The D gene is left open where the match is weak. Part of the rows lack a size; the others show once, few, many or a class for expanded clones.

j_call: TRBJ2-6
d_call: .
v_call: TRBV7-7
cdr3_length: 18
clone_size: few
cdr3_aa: CASSIAIKCPKSGQRLTF
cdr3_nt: TGTGCCAGCAGCATTGCGATTAAGTGCCCAAAGTCGGGCCAACGTCTGACTTTC

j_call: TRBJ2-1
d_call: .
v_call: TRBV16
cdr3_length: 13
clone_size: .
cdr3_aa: CASSQSRDNEQFF
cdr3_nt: TGTGCCAGCAGCCAATCGAGGGACAATGAGCAGTTCTTC

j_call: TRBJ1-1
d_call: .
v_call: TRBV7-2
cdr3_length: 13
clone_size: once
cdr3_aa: CASSLYQYTEAFF
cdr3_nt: TGTGCCAGCAGCTTATACCAGTACACTGAAGCTTTCTTT

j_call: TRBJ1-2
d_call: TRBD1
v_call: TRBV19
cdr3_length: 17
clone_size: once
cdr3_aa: CASSIDLTRDRVYGYTF
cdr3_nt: TGTGCCAGTAGTATAGATCTCACACGGGACAGAGTCTATGGCTACACCTTC

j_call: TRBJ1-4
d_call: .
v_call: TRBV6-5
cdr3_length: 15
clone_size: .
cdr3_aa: CASSYSGSRDEKLFF
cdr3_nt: TGTGCCAGCAGTTACTCGGGATCCCGAGATGAAAAACTGTTTTTT

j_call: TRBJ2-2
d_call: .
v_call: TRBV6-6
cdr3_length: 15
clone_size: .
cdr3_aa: CASSYLTGDTGELFF
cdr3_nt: TGTGCCAGCAGTTACCTTACCGGGGACACCGGGGAGCTGTTTTTT

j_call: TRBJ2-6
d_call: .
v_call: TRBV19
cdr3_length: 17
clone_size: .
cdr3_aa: CASSIQFSNSGANVLTF
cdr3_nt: TGTGCCAGTAGTATACAATTCTCCAACTCTGGGGCCAACGTCCTGACTTTC

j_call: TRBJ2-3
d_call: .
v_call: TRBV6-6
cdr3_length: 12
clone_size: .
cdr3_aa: CASSWESDTQYF
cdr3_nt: TGTGCCAGCAGTTGGGAGTCAGATACGCAGTATTTT

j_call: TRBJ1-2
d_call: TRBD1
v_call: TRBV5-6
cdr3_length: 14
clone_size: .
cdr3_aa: CASSAGTGAYGYTF
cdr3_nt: TGTGCCAGCAGCGCCGGGACAGGCGCCTATGGCTACACCTTC

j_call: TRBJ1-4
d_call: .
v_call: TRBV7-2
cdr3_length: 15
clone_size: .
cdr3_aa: CASSLGRAGGEKLFF
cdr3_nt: TGTGCCAGCAGCTTGGGCCGGGCGGGCGGTGAAAAACTGTTTTTT

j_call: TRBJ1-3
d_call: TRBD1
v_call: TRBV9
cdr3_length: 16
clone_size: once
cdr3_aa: CASSGAGGQGGNTIYF
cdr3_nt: TGTGCCAGCAGCGGTGCTGGCGGACAGGGAGGAAACACCATATATTTT

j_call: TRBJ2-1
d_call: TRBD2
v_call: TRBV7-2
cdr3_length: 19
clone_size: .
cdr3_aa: CASIQSGLAGGGSYNEQFF
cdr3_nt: TGTGCCAGCATCCAGTCGGGACTAGCGGGGGGTGGATCCTACAATGAGCAGTTCTTC

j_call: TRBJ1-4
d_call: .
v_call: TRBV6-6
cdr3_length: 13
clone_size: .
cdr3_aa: CASSYLRVEKLFF
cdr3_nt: TGTGCCAGCAGTTACTTAAGGGTTGAAAAACTGTTTTTT

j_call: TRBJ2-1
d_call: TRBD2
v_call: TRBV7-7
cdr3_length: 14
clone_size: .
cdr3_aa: CASGKRGPGNEQFF
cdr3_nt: TGTGCTAGCGGAAAGCGGGGGCCGGGAAATGAGCAGTTCTTC

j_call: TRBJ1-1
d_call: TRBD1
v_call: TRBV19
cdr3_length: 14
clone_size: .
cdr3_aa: CASSSTGVYTEAFF
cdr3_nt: TGTGCCAGTAGCTCGACAGGGGTGTACACTGAAGCTTTCTTT

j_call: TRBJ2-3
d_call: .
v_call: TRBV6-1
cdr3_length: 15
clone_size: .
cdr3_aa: CASSDSVGGTDTQYF
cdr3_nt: TGTGCCAGCAGTGATAGTGTAGGGGGAACAGATACGCAGTATTTT

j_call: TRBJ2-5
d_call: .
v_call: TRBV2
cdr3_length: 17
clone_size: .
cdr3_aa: CASSLGFAGGLQETQYF
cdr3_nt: TGTGCCAGCAGTCTTGGGTTTGCCGGAGGGCTCCAAGAGACCCAGTACTTC

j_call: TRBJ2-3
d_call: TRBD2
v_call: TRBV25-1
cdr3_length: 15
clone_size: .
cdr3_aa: CASTSGGRSTDTQYF
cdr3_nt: TGTGCCAGTACCAGCGGGGGGCGGAGCACAGATACGCAGTATTTT

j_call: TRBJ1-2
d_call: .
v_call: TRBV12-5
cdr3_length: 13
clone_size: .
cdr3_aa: CASDQKSNYGYTF
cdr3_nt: TGTGCTAGCGATCAGAAGTCTAACTATGGCTACACCTTC

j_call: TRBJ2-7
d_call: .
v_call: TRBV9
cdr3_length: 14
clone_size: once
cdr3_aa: CASSVDQGNYEQYF
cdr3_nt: TGTGCCAGCAGCGTAGACCAGGGGAACTACGAGCAGTACTTC

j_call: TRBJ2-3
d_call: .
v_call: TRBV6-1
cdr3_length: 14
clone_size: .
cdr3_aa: CASRPQASTDTQYF
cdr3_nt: TGTGCCAGCCGACCACAGGCAAGCACAGATACGCAGTATTTT

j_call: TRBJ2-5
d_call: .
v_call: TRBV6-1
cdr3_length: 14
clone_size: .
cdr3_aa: CASSPGHEKETQYF
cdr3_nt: TGTGCCAGCAGCCCGGGACACGAAAAAGAGACCCAGTACTTC